The source of this T cell receptor beta chain is a study of post-analysis software for immune sequencing data (dated by TCRdb to 2015 to 2017). About the study as a whole: Relapsing-remitting, secondary progressive and progressive-relapsing multiple sclerosis were recorded as disease courses, and subtype annotation was lacking for some patients. The patient repertoires were compared against approximately ten previously published healthy control repertoires obtained from donors aged roughly 6 to 28 years. A subset of samples was prepared in parallel using single-end sample barcoding, then pooled and co-amplified after Illumina adapter ligation.

Comments on this clonotype: Its cognate antigen has yet to be identified. No much larger clone is present one base from it, and per-base qualities are unavailable.

The library was generated by PCR. TCRdb names Illumina HiSeq 2500 as the instrument used. Unique molecular identifiers were incorporated into TCR beta cDNA libraries to reduce PCR and sequencing biases. Every 1 to 10 million input T cells yielded 500,000 or so cDNA molecules, meaning each molecule approximated one T cell. The patient libraries were prepared and sequenced with the same protocol used for the earlier healthy control dataset. Samples belonging to the same batch were prepared together, multiplexed and sequenced on a shared HiSeq lane. As for how the authors treated the data: MIGEC was used to process the raw barcoded reads, and molecular identifier groups with only a single read were discarded before consensus assembly and CDR3 extraction. VDJtools was used for post-analysis of the clonotype tables, and diversity was normalized by down-sampling every dataset to the size of the smallest sample. Repertoire overlap clustering matched CDR3 amino acid but not nucleotide sequences to correct batch-related cross-sample contamination. TCRdb reanalyzed the raw reads on its own, using fastp at Q25 for trimming and MiXCR for clone calling, and kept in-frame beta chains. One record per CDR3 amino acid sequence lists the most common genes and DNA. The V and J calls were not made by the authors but by TCRdb's processing. The sample table records 820,000 or so distinct CDR3 sequences; approximately 53% of these occur just once. Over 4% of the sample rests with the top ten.

Measured from the cysteine to the phenylalanine, the CDR3 is 16 residues long. Only the CDR3 region is kept as DNA, spanning 48 bases read in frame from base 1. In the germline V gene, CDR1 corresponds to SGHRS and CDR2 to YFSETQ. V was cut back by 0 bases and J by 2 bases, leaving a gap of 14 bases between them. To demonstrate the VDJtools post-analysis software, the study profiled TCR beta repertoires from the peripheral blood of about a dozen young patients with multiple sclerosis. The multiple sclerosis patients were children and adolescents between roughly 6 and 17 years of age. The full study reports these points: Significantly higher frequencies in patients than in controls were found for several TRBV segments, including TRBV5-6, TRBV5-1 and TRBV20-1. Significantly lower normalized Chao1 diversity was found in multiple sclerosis patients than in controls, suggesting substantial peripheral T-cell clonal expansion. The multiple sclerosis patient group was slightly younger than the control group. When samples were clustered directly using the F measure, samples prepared in the same batch co-clustered strongly, which prompted a batch-effect correction.

This receptor was identified in a girl aged 10-17 years with multiple sclerosis. This chain joins TRBV5-1 to TRBJ1-1, with the D gene too uncertain to name. The material sequenced was blood. The nucleotide sequence reads TGCGCCAGCAGCTTGGGCCCGGGCAGAATAAACACTGAAGCTTTCTTT. This encodes CASSLGPGRINTEAFF.